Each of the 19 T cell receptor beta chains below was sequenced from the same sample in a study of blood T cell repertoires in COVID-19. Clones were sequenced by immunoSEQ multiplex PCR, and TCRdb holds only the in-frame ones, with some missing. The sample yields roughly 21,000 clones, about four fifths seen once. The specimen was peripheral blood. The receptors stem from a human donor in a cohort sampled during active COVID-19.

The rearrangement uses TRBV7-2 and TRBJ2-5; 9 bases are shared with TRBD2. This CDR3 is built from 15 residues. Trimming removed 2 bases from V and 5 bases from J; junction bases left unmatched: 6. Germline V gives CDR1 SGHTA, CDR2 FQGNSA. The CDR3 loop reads CASSLRAGGEETQYF. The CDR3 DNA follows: TGTGCCAGCAGCTTAAGAGCGGGGGGCGAGGAGACCCAGTACTTC.

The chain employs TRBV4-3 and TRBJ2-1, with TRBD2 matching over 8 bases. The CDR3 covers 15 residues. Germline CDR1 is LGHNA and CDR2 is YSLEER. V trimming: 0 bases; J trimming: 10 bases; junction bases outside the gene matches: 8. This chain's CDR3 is CASSQEAGGRGEQFF. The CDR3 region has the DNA TGCGCCAGCAGCCAAGAGGCGGGGGGACGCGGGGAGCAGTTCTTC.

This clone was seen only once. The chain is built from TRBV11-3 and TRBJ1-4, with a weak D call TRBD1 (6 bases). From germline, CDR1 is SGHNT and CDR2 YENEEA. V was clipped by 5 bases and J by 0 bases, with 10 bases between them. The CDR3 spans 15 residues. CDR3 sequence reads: CASSLQGATNEKLFF. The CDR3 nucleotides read TGTGCCAGCAGCCTACAGGGAGCAACTAATGAAAAACTGTTTTTT.

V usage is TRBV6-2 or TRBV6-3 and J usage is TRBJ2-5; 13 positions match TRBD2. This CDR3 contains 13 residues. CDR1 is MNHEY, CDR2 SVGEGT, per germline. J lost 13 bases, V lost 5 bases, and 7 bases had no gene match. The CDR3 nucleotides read TGTGCCAGCAGTCCGACTAGCGGGGGGACTTTGTACTTC. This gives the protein CASSPTSGGTLYF.

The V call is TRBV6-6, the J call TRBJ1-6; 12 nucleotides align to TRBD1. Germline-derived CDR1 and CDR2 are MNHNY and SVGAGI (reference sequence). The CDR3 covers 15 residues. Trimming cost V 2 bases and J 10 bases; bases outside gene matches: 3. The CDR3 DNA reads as TGTGCCAGCAGTTACCGGGACAGGGGGCCCTCACCCCTCCACTTT. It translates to CASSYRDRGPSPLHF.

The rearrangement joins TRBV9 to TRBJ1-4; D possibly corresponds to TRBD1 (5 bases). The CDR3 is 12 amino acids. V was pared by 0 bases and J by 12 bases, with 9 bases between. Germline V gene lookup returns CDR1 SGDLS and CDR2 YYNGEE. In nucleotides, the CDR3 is TGTGCCAGCAGCGTAGTTGGGGGGGAACTGTTTTTT. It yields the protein CASSVVGGELFF.

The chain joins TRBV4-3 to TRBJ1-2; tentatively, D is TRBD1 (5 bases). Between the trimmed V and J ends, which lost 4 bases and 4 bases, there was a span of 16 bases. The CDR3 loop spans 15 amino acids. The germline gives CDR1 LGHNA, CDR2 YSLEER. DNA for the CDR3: TGCGCCAGCAGCCCAGAGCTCAGGGTGAGCTATGGCTACACCTTC. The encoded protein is CASSPELRVSYGYTF.

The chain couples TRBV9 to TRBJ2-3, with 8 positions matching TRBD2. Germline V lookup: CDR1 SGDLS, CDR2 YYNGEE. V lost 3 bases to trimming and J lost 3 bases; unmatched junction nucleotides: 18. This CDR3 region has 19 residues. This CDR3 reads CASSAGTGGGLRTTDTQYF. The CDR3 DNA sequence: TGTGCCAGCAGCGCCGGAACGGGGGGGGGACTGCGGACGACAGATACGCAGTATTTT.

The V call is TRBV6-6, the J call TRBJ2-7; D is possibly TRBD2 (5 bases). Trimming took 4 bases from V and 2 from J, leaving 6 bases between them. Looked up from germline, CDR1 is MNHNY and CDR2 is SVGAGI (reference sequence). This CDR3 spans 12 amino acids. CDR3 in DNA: TGTGCCAGCAGTTCGGGAACCTACGAGCAGTACTTC. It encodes CASSSGTYEQYF.

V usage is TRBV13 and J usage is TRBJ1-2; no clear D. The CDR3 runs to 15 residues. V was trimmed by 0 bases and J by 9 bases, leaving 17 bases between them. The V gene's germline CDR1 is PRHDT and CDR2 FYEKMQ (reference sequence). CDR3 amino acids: CASSLGAGSPGSYTF. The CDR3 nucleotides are TGTGCCAGCAGCTTAGGGGCGGGCTCCCCCGGGAGCTACACCTTC.

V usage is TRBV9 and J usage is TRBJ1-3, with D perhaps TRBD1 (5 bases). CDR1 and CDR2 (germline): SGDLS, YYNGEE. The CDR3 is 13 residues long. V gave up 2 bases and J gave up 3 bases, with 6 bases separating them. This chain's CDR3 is CASSVDIGNTIYF. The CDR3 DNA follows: TGTGCCAGCAGCGTGGACATTGGAAACACCATATATTTT.

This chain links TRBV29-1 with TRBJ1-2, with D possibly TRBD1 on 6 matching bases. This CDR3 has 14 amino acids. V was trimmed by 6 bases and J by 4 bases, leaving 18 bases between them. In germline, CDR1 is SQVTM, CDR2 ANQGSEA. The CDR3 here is CSVGPPGQTYGYTF. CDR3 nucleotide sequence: TGCAGCGTGGGCCCCCCAGGACAGACCTATGGCTACACCTTC. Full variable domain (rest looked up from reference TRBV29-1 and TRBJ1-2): SAVISQKPSRDICQRGTSLTIQCQVDSQVTMMFWYRQQPGQSLTLIATANQGSEATYESGFVIDKFPISRPNLTFSTLTVSNMSPEDSSIYLCSVGPPGQTYGYTFGSGTRLTVV.

CDR3 DNA sequence: TGTGCCTGGAGTCGAATAAGTCTAGAGCAGTTCTTC. This encodes CAWSRISLEQFF. The chain couples TRBV30 to TRBJ2-1; unclear D gene. This CDR3 region has 12 residues. The germline CDR1 and CDR2 sequences are GTSNPN and SVGIG (reference sequence). V lost 2 bases to trimming and J lost 10 bases, with 12 bases between them.

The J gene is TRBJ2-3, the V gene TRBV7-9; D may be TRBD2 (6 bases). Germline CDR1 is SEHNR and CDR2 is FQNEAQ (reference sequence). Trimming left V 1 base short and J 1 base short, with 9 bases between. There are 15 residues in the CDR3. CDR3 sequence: CASSLGVAGTDTQYF. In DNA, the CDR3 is TGTGCCAGCAGCTTAGGGGTAGCGGGCACAGATACGCAGTATTTT.

Here the CDR3 reads CASSWTGVSGNTIYF. The CDR3 DNA follows: TGCGCCAGCAGCTGGACAGGGGTCTCTGGAAACACCATATATTTT. The chain links TRBV5-1 to TRBJ1-3; 9 positions match TRBD1. Trimming at V came to 3 bases and at J to 0 bases, leaving 1 base not matched to a gene. The CDR3 runs to 15 residues. In germline, CDR1 is SGHRS, CDR2 YFSETQ.

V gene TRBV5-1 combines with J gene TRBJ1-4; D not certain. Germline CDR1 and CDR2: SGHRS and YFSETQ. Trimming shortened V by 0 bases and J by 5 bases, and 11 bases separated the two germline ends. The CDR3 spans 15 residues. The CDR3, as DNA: TGCGCCAGCAGCTTGGATTTAACACAGAATGAAAAACTGTTTTTT. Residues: CASSLDLTQNEKLFF.

Here the CDR3 reads CASSLPQGVGSTEAFF. CDR3 nucleotides: TGTGCCAGCAGCTTACCGCAGGGCGTAGGTAGCACTGAAGCTTTCTTT. The chain has TRBV7-8 and TRBJ1-1; a weak D match, TRBD1 (5 bases). V gave up 2 bases and J gave up 4 bases, with 17 bases separating them. The germline V gene has CDR1 SGHVS and CDR2 FQNEAQ. The CDR3 length is 16 residues.

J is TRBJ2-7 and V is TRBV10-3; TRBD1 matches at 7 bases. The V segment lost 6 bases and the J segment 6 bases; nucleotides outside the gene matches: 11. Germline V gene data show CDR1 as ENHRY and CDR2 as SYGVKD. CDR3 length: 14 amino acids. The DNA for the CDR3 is TGTGCCATCAGGGGGACAGTTCACAAGGGCGAGCAGTACTTC. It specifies CAIRGTVHKGEQYF.

This CDR3 reads CASSLGQPNTEAFF. In DNA form, the CDR3 reads TGTGCCAGCAGCCTGGGACAACCGAACACTGAAGCTTTCTTT. This chain connects TRBV3-1 (or the pseudogene TRBV3-2) to TRBJ1-1; TRBD1 is a possible D gene (6 bases). The CDR3 contains 14 residues. The germline V and J ends were trimmed by 4 bases and 1 base, with 10 bases remaining between them. The germline V gene encodes CDR1 LGHDT and CDR2 YNNKEL (reference sequence).